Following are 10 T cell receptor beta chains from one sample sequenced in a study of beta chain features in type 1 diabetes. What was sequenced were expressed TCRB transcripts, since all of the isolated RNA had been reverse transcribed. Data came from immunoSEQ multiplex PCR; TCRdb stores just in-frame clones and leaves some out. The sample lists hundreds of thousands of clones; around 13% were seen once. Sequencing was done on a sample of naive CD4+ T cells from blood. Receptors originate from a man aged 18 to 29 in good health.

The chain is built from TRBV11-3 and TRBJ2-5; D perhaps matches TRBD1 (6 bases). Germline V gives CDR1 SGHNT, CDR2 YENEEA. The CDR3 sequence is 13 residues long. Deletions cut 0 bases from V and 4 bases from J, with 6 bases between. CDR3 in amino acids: CASSLEQGETQYF. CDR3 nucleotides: TGTGCCAGCAGCTTAGAACAGGGAGAGACCCAGTACTTC.

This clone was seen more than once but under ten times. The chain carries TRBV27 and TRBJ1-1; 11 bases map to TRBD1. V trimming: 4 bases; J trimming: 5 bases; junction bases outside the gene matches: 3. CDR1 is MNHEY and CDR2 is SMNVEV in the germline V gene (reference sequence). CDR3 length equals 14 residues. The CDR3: CASSSDRGLTEAFF. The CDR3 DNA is TGTGCCAGCAGTTCGGACAGGGGGCTAACTGAAGCTTTCTTT.

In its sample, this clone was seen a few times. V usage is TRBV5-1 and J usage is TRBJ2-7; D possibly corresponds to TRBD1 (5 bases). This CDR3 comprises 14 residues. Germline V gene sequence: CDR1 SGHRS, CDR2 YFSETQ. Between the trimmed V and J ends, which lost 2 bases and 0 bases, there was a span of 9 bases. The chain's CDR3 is CASSLMTDSYEQYF. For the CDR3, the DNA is TGCGCCAGCAGCTTAATGACAGACTCCTACGAGCAGTACTTC.

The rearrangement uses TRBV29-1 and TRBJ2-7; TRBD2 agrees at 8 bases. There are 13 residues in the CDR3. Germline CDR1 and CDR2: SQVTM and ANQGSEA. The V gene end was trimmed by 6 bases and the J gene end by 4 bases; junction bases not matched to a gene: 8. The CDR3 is CSVGSGGQYEQYF. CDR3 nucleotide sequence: TGCAGCGTCGGCTCGGGGGGGCAATACGAGCAGTACTTC.

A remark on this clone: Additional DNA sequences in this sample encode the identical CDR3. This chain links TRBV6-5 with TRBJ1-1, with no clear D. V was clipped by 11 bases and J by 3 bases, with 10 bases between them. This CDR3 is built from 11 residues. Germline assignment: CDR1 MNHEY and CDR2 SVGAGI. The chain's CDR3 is CASARDTEAFF. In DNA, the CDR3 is TGTGCCTCAGCTCGGGACACTGAAGCTTTCTTT.

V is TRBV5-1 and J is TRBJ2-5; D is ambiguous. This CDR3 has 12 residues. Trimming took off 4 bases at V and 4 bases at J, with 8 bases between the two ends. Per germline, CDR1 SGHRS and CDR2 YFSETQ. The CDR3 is CASSPETETQYF. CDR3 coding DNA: TGCGCCAGCAGCCCAGAAACAGAGACCCAGTACTTC.

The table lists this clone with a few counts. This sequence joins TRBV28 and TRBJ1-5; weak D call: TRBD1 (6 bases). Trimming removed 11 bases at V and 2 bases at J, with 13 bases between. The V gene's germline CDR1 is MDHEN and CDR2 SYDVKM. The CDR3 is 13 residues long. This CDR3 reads CAGGGHGNQPQHF. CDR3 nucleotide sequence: TGTGCCGGGGGGGGGCACGGCAATCAGCCCCAGCATTTT.

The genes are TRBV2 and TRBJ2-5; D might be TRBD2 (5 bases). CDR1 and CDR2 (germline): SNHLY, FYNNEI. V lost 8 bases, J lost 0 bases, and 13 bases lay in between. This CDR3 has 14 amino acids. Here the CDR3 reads CASSIIAYQETQYF. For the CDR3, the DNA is TGTGCCAGCTCGATTATAGCGTACCAAGAGACCCAGTACTTC.

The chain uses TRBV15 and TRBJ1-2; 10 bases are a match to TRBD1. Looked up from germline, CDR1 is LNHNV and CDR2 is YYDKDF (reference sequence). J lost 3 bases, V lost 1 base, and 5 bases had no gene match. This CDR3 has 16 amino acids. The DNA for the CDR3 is TGTGCCACCAGCAGAGTTCCGACAGGGGGCTACTATGGCTACACCTTC. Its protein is CATSRVPTGGYYGYTF.

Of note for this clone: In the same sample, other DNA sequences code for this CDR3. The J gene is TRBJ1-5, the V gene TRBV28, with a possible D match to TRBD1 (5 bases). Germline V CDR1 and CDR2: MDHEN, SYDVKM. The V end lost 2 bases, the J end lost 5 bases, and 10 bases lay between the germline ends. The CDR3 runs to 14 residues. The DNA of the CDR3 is TGTGCCAGCAGTTTAGGGGGGGGTCATCAGCCCCAGCATTTT. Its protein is CASSLGGGHQPQHF.